One and the same sample provided the 24 T cell receptor beta chains below, sequenced in a study of blood T cell repertoires in COVID-19. The assay was immunoSEQ multiplex PCR, and TCRdb's table has in-frame clones only and misses some. The sample lists 130,000 to 150,000 clones, 88% occurring once. Material: peripheral blood. These receptors were obtained from a man aged 50 or older with active or convalescent COVID-19.

The V gene is TRBV18, the J gene TRBJ1-6, with D possibly being TRBD1 (5 bases). The germline CDR1 and CDR2 sequences are KGHSH and LQKENI. The CDR3 has 13 amino acids. Trimming removed 3 bases at V and 13 bases at J, with 13 bases between. CDR3 DNA: TGTGCCAGCTCACCGGGGCAGACGCTCCCCCTCCACTTT. Residues: CASSPGQTLPLHF.

The rearrangement uses TRBV28 and TRBJ2-1, with TRBD2 matching over 13 bases. This CDR3 spans 19 amino acids. Germline values: CDR1 MDHEN, CDR2 SYDVKM. Trimming removed 2 bases from V and 9 bases from J; junction bases left unmatched: 16. The CDR3 sequence is CASSLGDWWTSGSQSEQFF. DNA for the CDR3: TGTGCCAGCAGTTTAGGGGACTGGTGGACTAGCGGGAGCCAGAGTGAGCAGTTCTTC.

The genes are TRBV28 and TRBJ2-2; 11 nucleotides agree with TRBD1. The junction had 4 bases not matched to a gene; V was cut back by 6 bases and J by 7 bases. Looked up from germline, CDR1 is MDHEN and CDR2 is SYDVKM. CDR3 length: 14 residues. As DNA, the CDR3 is TGTGCCAGCAGGGGGACAGGGGGTAGCGGGGAGCTGTTTTTT. It yields the protein CASRGTGGSGELFF. Supplemented by reference TRBV28 and TRBJ2-2, the full variable domain reads DVKVTQSSRYLVKRTGEKVFLECVQDMDHENMFWYRQDPGLGLRLIYFSYDVKMKEKGDIPEGYSVSREKKERFSLILESASTNQTSMYLCASRGTGGSGELFFGEGSRLTVL.

V gene TRBV11-2 combines with J gene TRBJ2-1; a possible D gene is TRBD2 (6 bases). Trimming removed 5 bases at V and 4 bases at J, with 12 bases between. The CDR3 sequence is 14 residues long. Germline V gene lookup returns CDR1 SGHAT and CDR2 FQNNGV. The CDR3 DNA follows: TGTGCCAGCAGCATGGCGGGGAATTACAATGAGCAGTTCTTC. It codes for CASSMAGNYNEQFF.

The chain employs TRBV28 and TRBJ1-5, with a tentative D call TRBD1 (6 bases). Germline V gene sequence: CDR1 MDHEN, CDR2 SYDVKM. Trimming left V 8 bases short and J 2 bases short, with 13 bases between. The CDR3 runs to 14 residues. The CDR3 DNA reads as TGTGCCAGCGAGGACAGACGAGGCAATCAGCCCCAGCATTTT. The encoded protein is CASEDRRGNQPQHF.

CDR3 residues: CASSQEWRDPEQYF. The CDR3 DNA reads TGCGCCAGCAGCCAAGAGTGGAGAGATCCCGAGCAGTACTTC. The rearrangement links TRBV4-1 to TRBJ2-7; unclear D gene. This CDR3 region has 14 residues. Trimming shortened V by 0 bases and J by 6 bases, and 12 bases separated the two germline ends. The germline CDR1 and CDR2 sequences are MGHRA and YSYEKL.

This chain links TRBV7-9 with TRBJ2-3, with 12 positions matching TRBD2. V lost 11 bases to trimming and J lost 0 bases; unmatched junction nucleotides: 15. The CDR3 has 18 residues. The germline CDR1 and CDR2 sequences are SEHNR and FQNEAQ (reference sequence). The CDR3 coding sequence is TGTGCCGTGCGTCGACTAGCGGGAGCAGGGGCAAGCACAGATACGCAGTATTTT. Protein: CAVRRLAGAGASTDTQYF. The variable domain in full, with the rest retrieved from reference TRBV7-9 and TRBJ2-3, is DTGVSQNPRHKITKRGQNVTFRCDPISEHNRLYWYRQTLGQGPEFLTYFQNEAQLEKSRLLSDRFSAERPKGSFSTLEIQRTEQGDSAMYLCAVRRLAGAGASTDTQYFGPGTRLTVL.

As regards this clone: The sample contains more than one DNA sequence encoding this CDR3. The CDR3 reads CSVDLRGGRAEAFF. CDR3 DNA: TGCAGCGTTGACCTCCGGGGGGGGCGGGCGGAAGCTTTCTTT. The chain couples TRBV29-1 to TRBJ1-1; D may be TRBD1 (6 bases). Germline values: CDR1 SQVTM, CDR2 ANQGSEA. CDR3 length: 14 amino acids. The V end lost 3 bases, the J end lost 8 bases, and 19 bases lay between the germline ends.

The table lists this clone with a count of one. The rearrangement joins TRBV27 to TRBJ2-7, with 10 bases lining up with TRBD1. There are 14 residues in the CDR3. The germline V gene has CDR1 MNHEY and CDR2 SMNVEV (reference sequence). V shed 5 bases, J shed 5 bases, and the junction held 6 bases outside the gene matches. The CDR3 sequence is CASSPDRGLDEQYF. CDR3 DNA: TGTGCCAGCAGTCCCGACAGGGGGCTGGACGAGCAGTACTTC.

Of note for this clone: This same CDR3 is encoded by further DNA sequences in the sample. CDR3 sequence reads: CASSPTGQAYEQYF. For the CDR3, the DNA is TGTGCCAGCTCACCTACGGGACAAGCCTACGAGCAGTACTTC. V and J are TRBV18 and TRBJ2-7; maybe TRBD1 (6 bases). This CDR3 is 14 amino acids long. CDR1 and CDR2 (germline): KGHSH, LQKENI. Trimming removed 3 bases from V and 2 bases from J, with 11 bases in between.

The V and J genes are TRBV2 and TRBJ1-1; D perhaps matches TRBD1 (6 bases). In germline, CDR1 is SNHLY, CDR2 FYNNEI. This CDR3 spans 13 amino acids. V was trimmed by 11 bases and J by 3 bases, leaving 16 bases between them. The CDR3 is CASRTAADTEAFF. CDR3 DNA: TGTGCCTCCAGGACAGCCGCGGACACTGAAGCTTTCTTT.

The V call is TRBV27, the J call TRBJ2-3; tentative D call: TRBD1 (6 bases). V shed 3 bases and J shed 5 bases, with 18 bases lying between them. The CDR3 contains 16 residues. The germline gives CDR1 MNHEY, CDR2 SMNVEV (reference sequence). This chain's CDR3 is CASSFITGRSGDTQYF. CDR3 coding DNA: TGTGCCAGCAGTTTCATTACAGGGCGGAGTGGAGATACGCAGTATTTT.

This clone was counted a single time. The chain carries TRBV19 and TRBJ2-2; 9 bases line up with TRBD1. The CDR3 consists of 17 residues. Looked up from germline, CDR1 is LNHDA and CDR2 is SQIVND (reference sequence). V lost 3 bases and J lost 6; bases outside the gene matches: 11. CDR3 sequence: CASSIGSGQGGAGELFF. In nucleotides, the CDR3 is TGTGCCAGTAGTATCGGCTCGGGACAGGGTGGAGCCGGGGAGCTGTTTTTT.

V and J are TRBV27 and TRBJ2-3; tentatively, D is TRBD2 (6 bases). The CDR3 sequence is 16 residues long. Trimming pared 2 bases from V and 1 base from J, leaving 13 bases between. Germline CDR1 and CDR2: MNHEY and SMNVEV (reference sequence). The CDR3 region is CASSLGPGGGTDTQYF. As DNA, the CDR3 is TGTGCCAGCAGTTTAGGGCCTGGCGGGGGCACAGATACGCAGTATTTT.

This chain uses TRBV6-5 with TRBJ1-6; a possible D gene is TRBD1 (6 bases). The CDR3 covers 13 residues. V shed 4 bases and J shed 9 bases, with 10 bases lying between them. Germline V gives CDR1 MNHEY, CDR2 SVGAGI. The CDR3 sequence is CASSLAGVSPLHF. The CDR3 DNA sequence: TGTGCCAGCAGTTTAGCAGGGGTTTCACCCCTCCACTTT.

The V call is TRBV7-6, the J call TRBJ1-5, with 9 nucleotides matching TRBD1. Germline CDR1 SGHVS, CDR2 FNYEAQ. V trimming: 3 bases; J trimming: 8 bases; junction bases outside the gene matches: 8. The CDR3 has 15 amino acids. The CDR3 region has the DNA TGTGCCAGCAGCTTGGAAACAGGGGGCCGAGAGCCCCAGCATTTT. This codes for CASSLETGGREPQHF.

This sequence joins TRBV5-1 and TRBJ2-1, with TRBD2 matching over 10 bases. This CDR3 has 16 residues. Germline V gene lookup returns CDR1 SGHRS and CDR2 YFSETQ. J was trimmed by 8 bases and V by 1 base; bases with no gene match: 9. Here the CDR3 reads CASSLPTGTSVDEQFF. The CDR3, as DNA: TGCGCCAGCAGCTTGCCCACCGGGACTAGCGTCGATGAGCAGTTCTTC. The complete variable domain, with remaining parts taken from reference TRBV5-1 and TRBJ2-1, reads KAGVTQTPRYLIKTRGQQVTLSCSPISGHRSVSWYQQTPGQGLQFLFEYFSETQRNKGNFPGRFSGRQFSNSRSEMNVSTLELGDSALYLCASSLPTGTSVDEQFFGPGTRLTVL.

The chain uses TRBV3-1 (or the pseudogene TRBV3-2) and TRBJ2-7, with 8 bases that match TRBD2. The CDR3 sequence is 15 residues long. CDR1 LGHDT and CDR2 YNNKEL come from the germline V gene (reference sequence). Losses at the gene ends were 3 bases for V and 0 bases for J; bases not matched to a gene: 4. Written as DNA, the CDR3 is TGTGCCAGCAGCCACGGGACTAGTTTCTCCTACGAGCAGTACTTC. Translated: CASSHGTSFSYEQYF.

The chain combines TRBV4-1 with TRBJ1-3, with 8 bases matching TRBD1. CDR1 is MGHRA and CDR2 is YSYEKL in the germline V gene. The CDR3 is 15 amino acids. V trimming: 2 bases; J trimming: 8 bases; junction bases outside the gene matches: 8. This CDR3 is CASSQLGQGRDTIYF. In DNA, the CDR3 is TGCGCCAGCAGCCAACTAGGACAGGGCAGAGACACCATATATTTT.

The V gene is TRBV18, the J gene TRBJ2-3; 9 bases are a match to TRBD2. The germline V gene encodes CDR1 KGHSH and CDR2 LQKENI. CDR3 length: 19 residues. Germline trimming cut 3 bases from V and 0 bases from J; bases unmatched to any gene: 13. This CDR3 reads CASSPGLAAITLSTDTQYF. In nucleotides, the CDR3 is TGTGCCAGCTCACCGGGACTAGCTGCAATTACCCTTAGCACAGATACGCAGTATTTT.

Only one count was recorded for this clone. The chain combines TRBV5-6 with TRBJ2-5; D may be TRBD2 (5 bases). The V and J ends lost 1 base and 5 bases respectively, with 12 bases between them. The CDR3 spans 14 residues. In germline, CDR1 is SGHDT, CDR2 YYEEEE. CDR3 in amino acids: CASSLTVGDETQYF. The CDR3 coding sequence is TGTGCCAGCAGCTTGACGGTGGGAGATGAGACCCAGTACTTC.

The chain uses TRBV6-5 and TRBJ2-1; 12 bases fit TRBD2. V lost 0 bases to trimming and J lost 10 bases; unmatched junction nucleotides: 7. Germline assignment: CDR1 MNHEY and CDR2 SVGAGI. The CDR3 has 16 amino acids. This CDR3 reads CASSYSGLAGGGEQFF. Here the CDR3 DNA reads TGTGCCAGCAGTTACTCCGGGCTAGCGGGAGGGGGCGAGCAGTTCTTC.

The chain employs TRBV7-9 and TRBJ2-4; 11 bases match TRBD2. This CDR3 has 18 residues. Trimming cost V 1 base and J 6 bases; bases outside gene matches: 11. Germline V gene sequence: CDR1 SEHNR, CDR2 FQNEAQ (reference sequence). CDR3 nucleotides: TGTGCCAGCAGCTTAGGCTCGAGTAGCGGGAGGGCAGTAAACATTCAGTACTTC. Residues: CASSLGSSSGRAVNIQYF.

The V call is TRBV9, the J call TRBJ2-7; 14 bases are shared with TRBD2. The ends lost 2 bases at V and 1 base at J; junction bases unmatched: 14. The germline V gene encodes CDR1 SGDLS and CDR2 YYNGEE. CDR3 length equals 20 residues. The CDR3 DNA is TGTGCCAGCAGCGTCGCTCCCATGACTAGCGGGAGGGCCCTTTCCTACGAGCAGTACTTC. It yields the protein CASSVAPMTSGRALSYEQYF.